The 25 T cell receptor beta chains below all came from one sample that was sequenced in a study of STAT5B mutations in CD4+ large granular lymphocyte leukemia. Only in-frame clones appear in the TCRdb table, and some are missing; sequencing was by immunoSEQ multiplex PCR. The repertoire includes roughly 30,000 clones, around four fifths of them detected once, and under 2.5% sits in the top ten. The specimen was CD4+ T cells from blood buffy coats. The receptors stem from a human donor in good health.

The V call is TRBV28, the J call TRBJ2-7; possibly TRBD1 or TRBD2 for D (5 bases each). Germline loops: CDR1 MDHEN, CDR2 SYDVKM. Trimming removed 4 bases at V and 3 bases at J, with 16 bases between. The CDR3 covers 15 residues. This CDR3 reads CASSSPGTQLYEQYF. CDR3 DNA sequence: TGTGCCAGCAGTTCCCCCGGGACGCAACTCTACGAGCAGTACTTC.

The CDR3 spells CASSVTGLQETQYF. Here the CDR3 DNA reads TGTGCCAGTAGTGTCACAGGGTTACAAGAGACCCAGTACTTC. This chain links TRBV19 with TRBJ2-5; TRBD1 might be the D (6 bases). CDR1 is LNHDA and CDR2 is SQIVND in the germline V gene (reference sequence). The CDR3 has 14 residues. V was clipped by 5 bases and J by 2 bases, with 12 bases between them.

The chain employs TRBV6-1 and TRBJ1-5; perhaps TRBD1 as D (6 bases). Germline CDR1 and CDR2: MNHNS and SASEGT. The CDR3 has 14 amino acids. V was pared by 7 bases and J by 3 bases, with 13 bases between. In DNA form, the CDR3 reads TGTGCCAGCAAGGGACACCTAGACAATCAGCCCCAGCATTTT. Translated: CASKGHLDNQPQHF.

V gene TRBV4-2 combines with J gene TRBJ1-1; D is uncertain. The length of the CDR3 is 15 residues. Per the germline V gene, CDR1 is LGHNA and CDR2 is YNFKEQ. Trimming left V 0 bases short and J 0 bases short, with 8 bases between. CDR3 loop: CASSQESTVNTEAFF. CDR3 sequence (DNA): TGTGCCAGCAGCCAAGAGAGCACCGTGAACACTGAAGCTTTCTTT.

The chain combines TRBV6-5 with TRBJ2-7, with unresolved D. CDR1 is MNHEY, CDR2 SVGAGI, per germline. CDR3 size: 14 residues. Trimming stripped 5 bases from V and 2 bases from J, with 13 bases between. For the CDR3, the DNA is TGTGCCAGCAGTAGGGTGGGTGCCGCCTACGAGCAGTACTTC. Its protein product is CASSRVGAAYEQYF.

CDR3: CASSIGPYGTDTQYF. CDR3 in DNA: TGTGCCAGTAGTATCGGCCCCTACGGCACAGATACGCAGTATTTT. This chain links TRBV19 with TRBJ2-3; D unresolved. The CDR3 runs to 15 residues. The V gene's germline CDR1 is LNHDA and CDR2 SQIVND (reference sequence). Between the trimmed V and J ends, which lost 3 bases and 1 base, there was a span of 11 bases.

The CDR3 region has the DNA TGTGCCAGCAGCGAGACTGGATCCTACGAGCAGTACTTC. Translated, it gives CASSETGSYEQYF. The V and J genes are TRBV5-8 and TRBJ2-7, with D unclear. Germline CDR1 and CDR2: SGHTS and YDEGEE. With 4 bases removed from V and 1 base from J, the gap between germline ends came to 9 bases. CDR3 size: 13 residues. Complete variable domain (other parts from reference TRBV5-8 and TRBJ2-7): EAGVTQSPTHLIKTRGQQATLRCSPISGHTSVYWYQQALGLGLQFLLWYDEGEERNRGNFPPRFSGRQFPNYSSELNVNALELEDSALYLCASSETGSYEQYFGPGTRLTVT.

This clone appeared a single time. The rearrangement joins TRBV5-1 to TRBJ2-1; possible D gene TRBD1, 6 bases. With 7 bases removed from V and 4 bases from J, the gap between germline ends came to 18 bases. This CDR3 comprises 15 residues. Germline assignment: CDR1 SGHRS and CDR2 YFSETQ. DNA for the CDR3: TGCGCCAGCGTTGGTGGCAGGGGACAATACAATGAGCAGTTCTTC. This sequence encodes CASVGGRGQYNEQFF. Using reference TRBV5-1 and TRBJ2-1 for the parts outside the CDR3, the full variable domain is KAGVTQTPRYLIKTRGQQVTLSCSPISGHRSVSWYQQTPGQGLQFLFEYFSETQRNKGNFPGRFSGRQFSNSRSEMNVSTLELGDSALYLCASVGGRGQYNEQFFGPGTRLTVL.

The J gene is TRBJ2-1, the V gene TRBV28; 7 nucleotides align to TRBD2. The CDR3 is 18 residues long. The trim removed 5 bases at V and 0 bases at J, leaving 13 bases unmatched. Per germline, CDR1 MDHEN and CDR2 SYDVKM. The CDR3 is CASSKWAGGTSSYNEQFF. CDR3 bases: TGTGCCAGCAGTAAGTGGGCCGGGGGGACGAGCTCCTACAATGAGCAGTTCTTC.

In this sample, this clone turned up a few times. This rearrangement joins TRBV5-4 to TRBJ1-5; D gene unclear. V lost 0 bases to trimming and J lost 1 base, with 8 bases between them. The CDR3 covers 15 residues. Per the germline V gene, CDR1 is SGHNT and CDR2 is YYREEE (reference sequence). The CDR3 bases are TGTGCCAGCAGCTTGGATGTGGGGAGCAATCAGCCCCAGCATTTT. As protein: CASSLDVGSNQPQHF.

The chain joins TRBV23-1 to TRBJ2-7; 7 positions agree with TRBD1. TRBV23-1 is filed as an ORF, its function uncertain. With 6 bases clipped from V and 6 bases from J, the junction kept 11 bases outside the gene matches. The CDR3 spans 14 residues. The CDR3 spells CASSQGYRGCEQYF. The CDR3 region has the DNA TGCGCCAGCAGCCAGGGGTACAGGGGTTGCGAGCAGTACTTC.

The chain uses TRBV4-1 and TRBJ2-3; D is unclear. This CDR3 is 14 amino acids long. V lost 1 base, J lost 0 bases, and 5 bases lay in between. Per germline, CDR1 MGHRA and CDR2 YSYEKL. The CDR3: CASSQVPSTDTQYF. The CDR3 nucleotides read TGCGCCAGCAGCCAAGTACCTAGCACAGATACGCAGTATTTT.

The rearrangement joins TRBV5-4 to TRBJ2-1, with 8 bases that match TRBD1. With V trimmed by 0 bases and J by 4 bases, 6 bases remained unmatched. Germline V gene data show CDR1 as SGHNT and CDR2 as YYREEE (reference sequence). The CDR3 runs to 16 residues. This CDR3 is CASSLAGDRFYNEQFF. DNA for the CDR3: TGTGCCAGCAGCTTGGCCGGGGACAGGTTTTACAATGAGCAGTTCTTC. Using reference TRBV5-4 and TRBJ2-1 for the parts outside the CDR3, the full variable domain is ETGVTQSPTHLIKTRGQQVTLRCSSQSGHNTVSWYQQALGQGPQFIFQYYREEENGRGNFPPRFSGLQFPNYSSELNVNALELDDSALYLCASSLAGDRFYNEQFFGPGTRLTVL.

The V gene is TRBV30, the J gene TRBJ2-1, with D hard to call. The CDR3 runs to 15 residues. Germline V lookup: CDR1 GTSNPN, CDR2 SVGIG (reference sequence). Trimming stripped 0 bases from V and 3 bases from J, with 12 bases between. CDR3 amino acids: CAWSVRTIGYNEQFF. DNA of the CDR3: TGTGCCTGGAGTGTACGCACTATTGGCTACAATGAGCAGTTCTTC.

The gene calls are TRBV4-2 and TRBJ2-2; 13 bases are shared with TRBD2. Germline CDR1 and CDR2: LGHNA and YNFKEQ. CDR3 length: 18 residues. V gave up 3 bases and J gave up 4 bases; unmatched junction bases: 8. The CDR3 coding sequence is TGTGCCAGCAGCCAGGTACTAGCGGGGGGGCCGAGCACCGGGGAGCTGTTTTTT. Amino acid sequence: CASSQVLAGGPSTGELFF.

The rearrangement uses TRBV10-2 and TRBJ2-2, with D possibly matching TRBD2 (6 bases). This CDR3 spans 14 amino acids. V lost 7 bases, J lost 6 bases, and 15 bases lay in between. Germline CDR1 is WSHSY and CDR2 is SAAADI. In DNA form, the CDR3 reads TGCGCCAGCAACCAAGTGGGGGAGGCCGGGGAGCTGTTTTTT. Its translation is CASNQVGEAGELFF.

The gene calls are TRBV30 and TRBJ1-1; TRBD1 agrees at 12 bases. Germline CDR1 is GTSNPN and CDR2 is SVGIG (reference sequence). Trimming cost V 1 base and J 5 bases; bases outside gene matches: 8. This CDR3 region has 16 residues. As DNA, the CDR3 is TGTGCCTGGAGTGGCCGGGACAGGGGGCGAGGGACTGAAGCTTTCTTT. This sequence encodes CAWSGRDRGRGTEAFF.

The chain links TRBV5-4 to TRBJ2-3; no reliable D call. The germline CDR1 and CDR2 sequences are SGHNT and YYREEE (reference sequence). The V gene lost 1 base and the J gene lost 0 bases, with 3 bases spanning the gap. The CDR3 runs 13 residues. CDR3 nucleotides: TGTGCCAGCAGCTTGACTAGCACAGATACGCAGTATTTT. This encodes CASSLTSTDTQYF.

The chain carries TRBV5-1 and TRBJ2-4, with TRBD2 matching 12 bases. J lost 1 base, V lost 0 bases, and 2 bases had no gene match. The CDR3 extends over 17 amino acids. Germline CDR1 and CDR2: SGHRS and YFSETQ. This CDR3 reads CASSLEGTSGAKNIQYF. CDR3 DNA: TGCGCCAGCAGCTTGGAGGGGACTAGCGGGGCCAAAAACATTCAGTACTTC. The full variable domain, completed using reference TRBV5-1 and TRBJ2-4, is KAGVTQTPRYLIKTRGQQVTLSCSPISGHRSVSWYQQTPGQGLQFLFEYFSETQRNKGNFPGRFSGRQFSNSRSEMNVSTLELGDSALYLCASSLEGTSGAKNIQYFGAGTRLSVL.

This sequence joins TRBV28 and TRBJ1-6; possible D gene TRBD1, 5 bases. The CDR3 has 16 amino acids. The V end was cut by 5 bases, the J end by 7 bases, with 18 bases between. CDR1 is MDHEN, CDR2 SYDVKM, per germline. The CDR3 nucleotides are TGTGCCAGCAGTCAGGGACCGACTATAGTAAATTCACCCCTCCACTTT. This gives the protein CASSQGPTIVNSPLHF.

The genes are TRBV7-2 and TRBJ2-1, with D possibly called TRBD1 or TRBD2 (5 bases each). This CDR3 comprises 11 residues. Trimming took off 5 bases at V and 10 bases at J, with 9 bases between the two ends. CDR1 and CDR2 from the germline V gene are SGHTA and FQGNSA. In DNA form, the CDR3 reads TGTGCCAGCAGCCCGGGACGGGAGCAGTTCTTC. Protein product: CASSPGREQFF.

The chain has TRBV6-1 and TRBJ2-2; tentatively, D is TRBD1 (5 bases). Trimming stripped 2 bases from V and 4 bases from J, with 11 bases between. Germline-derived CDR1 and CDR2 are MNHNS and SASEGT. The CDR3 has 15 residues. CDR3 residues: CASSERQGGTGELFF. In DNA form, the CDR3 reads TGTGCCAGCAGTGAAAGGCAGGGTGGCACCGGGGAGCTGTTTTTT.

This clone was seen only once. This chain links TRBV29-1 with TRBJ2-1; 8 bases align to TRBD2. Germline values: CDR1 SQVTM, CDR2 ANQGSEA. This CDR3 is built from 14 residues. The J segment lost 5 bases and the V segment lost 4 bases, leaving 7 bases of the junction unmatched. This CDR3 reads CSVVPSGRNNEQFF. The DNA of the CDR3 is TGCAGCGTTGTTCCTAGCGGGCGCAACAATGAGCAGTTCTTC.

The chain couples TRBV19 to TRBJ2-1, with TRBD2 matching 10 bases. V lost 7 bases and J lost 6; bases outside the gene matches: 9. This CDR3 region has 15 residues. Germline CDR1 reads LNHDA; CDR2 reads SQIVND (reference sequence). CDR3 loop: CASTGSGRALNEQFF. The CDR3 nucleotides are TGTGCCAGTACAGGAAGCGGGAGGGCCCTCAATGAGCAGTTCTTC.

V usage is TRBV30 and J usage is TRBJ1-6, with TRBD1 identical over 8 bases. This CDR3 spans 14 amino acids. V dropped 0 bases and J dropped 6; count of bases not matched to a gene: 1. Germline CDR1 and CDR2: GTSNPN and SVGIG (reference sequence). The CDR3 DNA follows: TGTGCCTGGAGTGTCGGACAGGGTAATTCACCCCTCCACTTT. It translates to CAWSVGQGNSPLHF. Filled out from reference TRBV30 and TRBJ1-6, the complete variable domain reads SQTIHQWPATLVQPVGSPLSLECTVEGTSNPNLYWYRQAAGRGLQLLFYSVGIGQISSEVPQNLSASRPQDRQFILSSKKLLLSDSGFYLCAWSVGQGNSPLHFGNGTRLTVT.